The next 21 T cell receptor beta chains were all read from a single sample in a study of blood T cell repertoires in COVID-19. Using immunoSEQ multiplex PCR, the repertoire was profiled, and TCRdb retains in-frame clones only, with some absent. The sample shows more than 95,000 clones, around 83% of them seen only once. Sequenced: peripheral blood. The receptors stem from an older man with active or convalescent COVID-19.

The rearrangement joins TRBV6-1 to TRBJ2-3; 8 bases fit TRBD1. Germline V gives CDR1 MNHNS, CDR2 SASEGT. Losses at the gene ends were 3 bases for V and 6 bases for J; bases not matched to a gene: 11. The CDR3 length is 16 residues. The CDR3 nucleotides are TGTGCCAGCAGTGAGAGGAAGACAGGGGCGTCCGATACGCAGTATTTT. Protein: CASSERKTGASDTQYF.

This clone has only one observation. The gene calls are TRBV5-4 and TRBJ2-5; no definite D call. V shed 4 bases and J shed 0 bases, with 10 bases lying between them. The germline CDR1 and CDR2 sequences are SGHNT and YYREEE (reference sequence). The CDR3 covers 14 residues. The CDR3 loop reads CASSPSWYQETQYF. As DNA, the CDR3 is TGTGCCAGCAGCCCAAGCTGGTACCAAGAGACCCAGTACTTC. The full variable domain, its missing parts supplied by reference TRBV5-4 and TRBJ2-5, is ETGVTQSPTHLIKTRGQQVTLRCSSQSGHNTVSWYQQALGQGPQFIFQYYREEENGRGNFPPRFSGLQFPNYSSELNVNALELDDSALYLCASSPSWYQETQYFGPGTRLLVL.

This clone appeared a few times. The gene calls are TRBV9 and TRBJ2-3; 7 bases fit TRBD2. This CDR3 has 18 residues. With V trimmed by 0 bases and J by 0 bases, 10 bases remained unmatched. Germline V CDR1 and CDR2: SGDLS, YYNGEE. CDR3 protein: CASSVEASGTTSTDTQYF. CDR3 nucleotides: TGTGCCAGCAGCGTAGAGGCTAGCGGAACTACTAGCACAGATACGCAGTATTTT. Full variable domain (missing parts from reference TRBV9 and TRBJ2-3): DSGVTQTPKHLITATGQRVTLRCSPRSGDLSVYWYQQSLDQGLQFLIQYYNGEERAKGNILERFSAQQFPDLHSELNLSSLELGDSALYFCASSVEASGTTSTDTQYFGPGTRLTVL.

V is TRBV18 and J is TRBJ2-7; 7 nucleotides agree with TRBD1. Germline CDR1 reads KGHSH; CDR2 reads LQKENI. The J segment lost 3 bases and the V segment lost 0 bases, leaving 8 bases of the junction unmatched. The CDR3 consists of 16 residues. This CDR3 is CASSPPAQGTYYEQYF. For the CDR3, the DNA is TGTGCCAGCTCACCACCGGCACAGGGGACGTACTACGAGCAGTACTTC.

The V gene is TRBV4-3, the J gene TRBJ2-3; D remains unclear. CDR1 and CDR2 from the germline V gene are LGHNA and YSLEER. Trimming removed 1 base from V and 4 bases from J, with 6 bases in between. This CDR3 region has 13 residues. CDR3 residues: CASSQVFADTQYF. The CDR3 DNA reads TGCGCCAGCAGCCAAGTTTTCGCAGATACGCAGTATTTT.

V usage is TRBV5-5 and J usage is TRBJ1-5, with a tentative D call TRBD1 (5 bases). CDR1 is SGHKS, CDR2 YYEKEE, per germline (reference sequence). With 2 bases removed from V and 5 bases from J, the gap between germline ends came to 8 bases. The length of the CDR3 is 13 residues. CDR3 sequence reads: CASSFSGYQPQHF. CDR3 DNA sequence: TGTGCCAGCAGCTTTTCAGGGTATCAGCCCCAGCATTTT.

This clone came up once. The CDR3 nucleotides are TGTGCCAGCAGCTTACAGGGGCAAGAGACCCAGTACTTC. Amino acid sequence: CASSLQGQETQYF. The J gene is TRBJ2-5, the V gene TRBV7-7, with D possibly matching TRBD1 (6 bases). The CDR3 runs 13 residues. V lost 2 bases and J 2 bases, leaving 6 bases between the germline ends. CDR1 is SSHAT and CDR2 is FNYEAQ in the germline V gene (reference sequence).

This chain links TRBV5-8 with TRBJ2-1; tentatively, D is TRBD2 (6 bases). CDR1 is SGHTS, CDR2 YDEGEE, per germline. The CDR3 consists of 17 residues. V lost 0 bases to trimming and J lost 1 base, with 14 bases between them. CDR3 DNA: TGTGCCAGCAGCTTGGCACTTCTGGGGGGATCCTACAATGAGCAGTTCTTC. This sequence encodes CASSLALLGGSYNEQFF.

The rearrangement uses TRBV14 and TRBJ2-1, with 9 bases that match TRBD2. V was pared by 9 bases and J by 4 bases, with 7 bases of the junction left unmatched. Germline CDR1 SGHDN, CDR2 FVKESK. This CDR3 contains 14 residues. CDR3 DNA: TGTGCCAGTGCGCGGGGGGGCTCGTACAATGAGCAGTTCTTC. Translation: CASARGGSYNEQFF. The full variable domain, in which reference TRBV14 and TRBJ2-1 provide the parts outside the CDR3, is EAGVTQFPSHSVIEKGQTVTLRCDPISGHDNLYWYRRVMGKEIKFLLHFVKESKQDESGMPNNRFLAERTGGTYSTLKVQPAELEDSGVYFCASARGGSYNEQFFGPGTRLTVL.

This chain joins TRBV30 and TRBJ2-1; TRBD2 matches at 8 bases. CDR3 length: 15 amino acids. V was pared by 0 bases and J by 6 bases, with 7 bases of the junction left unmatched. Germline V lookup: CDR1 GTSNPN, CDR2 SVGIG (reference sequence). The CDR3: CAWSVSREDSNEQFF. CDR3 in DNA: TGTGCCTGGAGTGTATCGCGGGAGGACTCCAATGAGCAGTTCTTC.

The chain employs TRBV5-6 and TRBJ1-1; D remains unclear. The ends were cut back, 1 base at V and 4 bases at J, with 11 bases in the middle. The CDR3 runs 14 residues. Germline assignment: CDR1 SGHDT and CDR2 YYEEEE. CDR3 region: CASSLRPRATEAFF. The CDR3 coding sequence is TGTGCCAGCAGCTTGAGACCGAGGGCCACTGAAGCTTTCTTT.

The chain is built from TRBV6-6 and TRBJ2-7, with 11 bases lining up with TRBD1. The CDR3 covers 15 residues. V lost 4 bases to trimming and J lost 4 bases; unmatched junction nucleotides: 6. Germline loops: CDR1 MNHNY, CDR2 SVGAGI (reference sequence). As DNA, the CDR3 is TGTGCCAGCAGTTCCCCGGGACAGGGGGATTACGAGCAGTACTTC. Translated, it gives CASSSPGQGDYEQYF.

The V and J genes are TRBV4-1 and TRBJ1-5; perhaps TRBD1 as D (5 bases). The CDR3 is 16 residues long. Germline V gene lookup returns CDR1 MGHRA and CDR2 YSYEKL. V was clipped by 1 base and J by 6 bases, with 16 bases between them. The CDR3 DNA sequence: TGCGCCAGCAGCCAAGGGACACCCCTTTCGGGTCAGCCCCAGCATTTT. Protein product: CASSQGTPLSGQPQHF.

V is TRBV5-8 and J is TRBJ2-1; 9 nucleotides match TRBD1. Per germline, CDR1 SGHTS and CDR2 YDEGEE. CDR3 length equals 15 residues. Trimming removed 4 bases from V and 2 bases from J; junction bases left unmatched: 4. The CDR3 protein is CASSVRQGAYNEQFF. CDR3 nucleotide sequence: TGTGCCAGCAGCGTAAGACAGGGGGCCTACAATGAGCAGTTCTTC.

The chain joins TRBV5-6 to TRBJ1-6, with a weak D call TRBD1 (5 bases). Germline CDR1 SGHDT, CDR2 YYEEEE. CDR3 length equals 12 residues. Trimming removed 4 bases at V and 14 bases at J, with 13 bases between. CDR3 residues: CASSPPGQALHF. DNA for the CDR3: TGTGCCAGCAGCCCGCCAGGGCAGGCCCTCCACTTT.

The rearrangement uses TRBV27 and TRBJ2-7, with 9 bases identical to TRBD1. CDR1 is MNHEY and CDR2 is SMNVEV in the germline V gene (reference sequence). The length of the CDR3 is 13 residues. V lost 2 bases and J lost 7; bases outside the gene matches: 3. Written as DNA, the CDR3 is TGTGCCAGCAGTTTAGGGACAGGGAGAGAGCAGTACTTC. Protein sequence: CASSLGTGREQYF.

The chain joins TRBV5-1 to TRBJ2-1; 7 bases fit TRBD1. The germline gives CDR1 SGHRS, CDR2 YFSETQ. There are 15 residues in the CDR3. The junction had 11 bases not matched to a gene; V was cut back by 4 bases and J by 7 bases. The CDR3 sequence is CASSGTWQGENEQFF. CDR3 sequence (DNA): TGCGCCAGCAGCGGGACATGGCAGGGGGAGAATGAGCAGTTCTTC.

This sequence joins TRBV29-1 and TRBJ1-4, with a tentative D call TRBD1 (6 bases). Germline-derived CDR1 and CDR2 are SQVTM and ANQGSEA. The CDR3 consists of 13 residues. With 3 bases removed from V and 4 bases from J, the gap between germline ends came to 9 bases. CDR3 bases: TGCAGCGTTGATGGGGGCGGTAATGAAAAACTGTTTTTT. It codes for CSVDGGGNEKLFF. Looking up the rest from reference TRBV29-1 and TRBJ1-4 gives the full variable domain: SAVISQKPSRDICQRGTSLTIQCQVDSQVTMMFWYRQQPGQSLTLIATANQGSEATYESGFVIDKFPISRPNLTFSTLTVSNMSPEDSSIYLCSVDGGGNEKLFFGSGTQLSVL.

V usage is TRBV5-3 and J usage is TRBJ2-7, with TRBD1 matching over 7 bases. Being an ORF, TRBV5-3 has a function that is uncertain. The V and J ends lost 4 bases and 3 bases, in that order; junction bases with no gene match: 10. This CDR3 has 15 residues. CDR3 in amino acids: CARSPKSRDSYEQYF. The CDR3 coding sequence is TGTGCCAGAAGCCCCAAATCCCGGGACAGCTACGAGCAGTACTTC.

The chain recombines TRBV19 with TRBJ1-1; D might be TRBD1 (5 bases). V gave up 1 base and J gave up 7 bases, with 10 bases separating them. CDR3 size: 13 residues. CDR1 LNHDA and CDR2 SQIVND come from the germline V gene (reference sequence). This CDR3 is CASSIAGGIEAFF. CDR3 DNA sequence: TGTGCCAGTAGTATAGCCGGGGGTATTGAAGCTTTCTTT. The variable domain in full, with the rest retrieved from reference TRBV19 and TRBJ1-1, is DGGITQSPKYLFRKEGQNVTLSCEQNLNHDAMYWYRQDPGQGLRLIYYSQIVNDFQKGDIAEGYSVSREKKESFPLTVTSAQKNPTAFYLCASSIAGGIEAFFGQGTRLTVV.

The chain carries TRBV10-3 and TRBJ1-2; tentatively, D is TRBD1 (5 bases). Trimming pared 3 bases from V and 2 bases from J, leaving 10 bases between. This CDR3 spans 14 amino acids. Germline-derived CDR1 and CDR2 are ENHRY and SYGVKD. CDR3 residues: CAISEGAGNYGYTF. The CDR3 nucleotides are TGTGCCATCAGTGAAGGGGCAGGGAACTATGGCTACACCTTC.